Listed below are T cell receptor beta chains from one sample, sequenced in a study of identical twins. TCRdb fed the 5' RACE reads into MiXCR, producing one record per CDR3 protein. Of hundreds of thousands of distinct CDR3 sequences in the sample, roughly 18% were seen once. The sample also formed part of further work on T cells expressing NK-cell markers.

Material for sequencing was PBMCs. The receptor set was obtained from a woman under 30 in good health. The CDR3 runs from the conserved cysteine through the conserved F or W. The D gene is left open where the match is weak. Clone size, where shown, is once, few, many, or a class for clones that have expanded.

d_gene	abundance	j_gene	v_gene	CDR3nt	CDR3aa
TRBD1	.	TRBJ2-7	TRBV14	TGTGCCAGCAGCCAAGAGGTGGTCGGGGACAGGCCCTCCTACGAGCAGTACTTC	CASSQEVVGDRPSYEQYF
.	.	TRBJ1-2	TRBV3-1	TGTGCCAGCAGCCAAGAGCACAGTAACTATGGCTACACCTTC	CASSQEHSNYGYTF
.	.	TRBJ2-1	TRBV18	TGTGCCAGCTCACCACAGCCGCCGAGCTCCTACAATGAGCAGTTCTTC	CASSPQPPSSYNEQFF
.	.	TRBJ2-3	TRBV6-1	TGTGCCAGCAGCACCGGACAGTTAACAGATACGCAGTATTTT	CASSTGQLTDTQYF
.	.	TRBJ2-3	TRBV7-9	TGTGCCAGCAGCTTAATTCCTACCAGCACAGATACGCAGTATTTT	CASSLIPTSTDTQYF
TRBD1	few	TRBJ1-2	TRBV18	TGTGCCAGCTCACCACCGGGGACAGGCAACTATGGCTACACCTTC	CASSPPGTGNYGYTF
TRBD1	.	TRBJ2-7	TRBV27	TGTGCCACCGGACAGGGGGCTGAGGGCTACGAGCAGTACTTC	CATGQGAEGYEQYF
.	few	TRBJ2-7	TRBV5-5	TGTGCCAGCAGCGACCCCCCGTGGGGGGCGCGGATCTACGAGCAGTACTTC	CASSDPPWGARIYEQYF
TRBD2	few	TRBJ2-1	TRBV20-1	TGCAGTGCCCCCAACCCGGGACTAGGGAGCAATGAGCAGTTCTTC	CSAPNPGLGSNEQFF
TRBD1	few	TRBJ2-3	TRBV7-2	TGTGCCAGCAGCCTAACCTTAGGGGGCTGGGCAGATACGCAGTATTTT	CASSLTLGGWADTQYF
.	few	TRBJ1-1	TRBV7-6	TGTGCCAGCAGCCCAATGGGACTTCCGAACACTGAAGCTTTCTTT	CASSPMGLPNTEAFF
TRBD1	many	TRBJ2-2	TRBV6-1	TGTGCCAGCAGGAGGACAGGGGACACCGGGGAGCTGTTTTTT	CASRRTGDTGELFF
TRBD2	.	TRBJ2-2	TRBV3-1	TGTGCCGCTAATGAGCGGGGGAAGGGCGGGGAGCTGTTTTTT	CAANERGKGGELFF
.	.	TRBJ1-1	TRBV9	TGTGCCAGCAGCGGACGGGACACTGAAGCTTTCTTT	CASSGRDTEAFF
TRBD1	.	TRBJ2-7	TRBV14	TGTGCCAGCAGCCAAGATGACAGGGTTGGGTACTTC	CASSQDDRVGYF
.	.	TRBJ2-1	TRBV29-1	TGCAGCGTTGAGAAACTAGGATTAAGGAGTGGGAACGCGCAGTTCTTC	CSVEKLGLRSGNAQFF
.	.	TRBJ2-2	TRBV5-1	TGCGCCAGCAGTCACGTACAGGGTTTCGGCACCGGGGAGCTGTTTTTT	CASSHVQGFGTGELFF
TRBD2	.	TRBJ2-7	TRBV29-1	TGCAGCGTTCGAGGCGGGGGGTACGAGCAGTACTTC	CSVRGGGYEQYF
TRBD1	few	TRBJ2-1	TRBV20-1	TGCAGTGCTTTACGGGACAGTTACAATGAGCAGTTCTTC	CSALRDSYNEQFF
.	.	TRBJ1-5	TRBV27	TGTGCCAGCAGCGCGGGAGGGATCAATCAGCCCCAGCATTTT	CASSAGGINQPQHF
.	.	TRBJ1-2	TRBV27	TGTGCCAGCAGTCCGCCAGGGTTGGTCTATGGCTACACCTTC	CASSPPGLVYGYTF
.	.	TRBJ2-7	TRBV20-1	TGCAGTGCTTTTAGCGGAGTCTCCTACGAGCAGTACTTC	CSAFSGVSYEQYF
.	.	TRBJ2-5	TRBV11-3	TGTGCCAGCAGCCAGGGTGGACAGACCCAGTACTTC	CASSQGGQTQYF
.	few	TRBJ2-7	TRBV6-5	TGTGCCAGCAGTTACTCGGCAGGGATTAAGTTCAGCGAGCAGTACTTC	CASSYSAGIKFSEQYF
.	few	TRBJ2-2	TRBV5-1	TGCGCCAGCAGCACGGATAGAGCGGTGAACACCGGGGAGCTGTTTTTT	CASSTDRAVNTGELFF
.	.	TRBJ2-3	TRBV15	TGTGCCACTTGTGCACCTAGCACAGATACGCAGTATTTT	CATCAPSTDTQYF
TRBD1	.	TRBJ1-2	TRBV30	TGTGCCTGGAGCCTCCGGGACAGACCCTATGGCTACACCTTC	CAWSLRDRPYGYTF
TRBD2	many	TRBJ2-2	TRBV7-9	TGTGCCAGCAGCTTCGCGGGAGGTCTCGGGGAGCTGTTTTTT	CASSFAGGLGELFF
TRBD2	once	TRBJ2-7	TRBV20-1	TGCAGTGTTAAGCGGGAGAGGCTCACCTACGAGCAGTACTTC	CSVKRERLTYEQYF
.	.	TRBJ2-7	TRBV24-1	TGTGCCACCAGTGATTTAGTACGGCGACGAGGTTCCTACGAGCAGTACTTC	CATSDLVRRRGSYEQYF
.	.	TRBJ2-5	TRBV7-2	TGTGCCAGCAGCTTCTGGGCGCACCAAGAGACCCAGTACTTC	CASSFWAHQETQYF
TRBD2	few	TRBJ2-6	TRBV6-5	TGTGCCAGCAGTTATTTTAGCGGGAGCTCTGGGGCCAACGTCCTGACTTTC	CASSYFSGSSGANVLTF
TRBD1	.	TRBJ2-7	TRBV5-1	TGCGCCAGCAGCTTGGTGGGACAGGGAAACGACGAGCAGTACTTC	CASSLVGQGNDEQYF
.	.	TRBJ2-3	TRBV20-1	TGCAGTGCGGAAAGGGGAGCGGATACGCAGTATTTT	CSAERGADTQYF
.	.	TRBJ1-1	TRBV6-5	TGTGCCAGCAGTTACTCGAGTACGCTTAACACTGAAGCTTTCTTT	CASSYSSTLNTEAFF
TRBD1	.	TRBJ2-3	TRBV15	TGTGCCACCAGCAGCGCGGACAGGGGTGGATCAGATACGCAGTATTTT	CATSSADRGGSDTQYF
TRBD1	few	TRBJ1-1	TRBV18	TGTGCCAGCTCACCACGACAGGACAGGGGGAGAAAGGCTGAAGCTTTCTTT	CASSPRQDRGRKAEAFF
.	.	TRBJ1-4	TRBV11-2	TGTGCCAGCTCAGGGTTAGATGAAAAACTGTTTTTT	CASSGLDEKLFF
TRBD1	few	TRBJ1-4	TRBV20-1	TGCAGTGCTACCGACAGGGGAACTAATGAAAAACTGTTTTTT	CSATDRGTNEKLFF
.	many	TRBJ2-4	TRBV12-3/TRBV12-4	TGTGCCAGCAGTCGACAGGTGAACATTCAGTACTTC	CASSRQVNIQYF
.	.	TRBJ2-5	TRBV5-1	TGCGCCAGCAGCTTGGTAGTTGCGGATGAGACCCAGTACTTC	CASSLVVADETQYF
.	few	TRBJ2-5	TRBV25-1	TGTGCCAGCAGTGCCAAGGGGGGCCAAGAGACCCAGTACTTC	CASSAKGGQETQYF
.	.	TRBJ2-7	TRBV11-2	TGTGCCAGCAGCTTAACACCGGGTCTTCTCTTGGACGAGCAGTACTTC	CASSLTPGLLLDEQYF
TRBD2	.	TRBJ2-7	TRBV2	TGTGCCAGCAGCACCGGGACTATCTACGAGCAGTACTTC	CASSTGTIYEQYF
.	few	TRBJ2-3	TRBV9	TGTGCCAGCACCCCCAGGGACACAGATACGCAGTATTTT	CASTPRDTDTQYF